This TCR beta chain came from a study of siplizumab effects on memory and regulatory T cells. There are 18 residues in the CDR3. Looked up from germline, CDR1 is SGHDN and CDR2 is FVKESK. V lost 4 bases, J lost 1 base, and 14 bases stayed unmatched. TCRdb's table, derived via immunoSEQ multiplex PCR, lists solely in-frame clones and lacks some. The sample has about 100,000 clones, about 92% seen once. The chain employs TRBV14 and TRBJ1-1; 8 bases line up with TRBD1. The material sequenced was Tregs sorted from blood. The source of this sequence is a human donor in good health. The CDR3, as DNA: TGTGCCAGCAGCCCCAGGACAGGGTGGGTAGGGCAGAACACTGAAGCTTTCTTT. It yields the protein CASSPRTGWVGQNTEAFF.